This entry features one TCR beta chain sequence. TCRdb reworked the 5' RACE reads into one entry per CDR3 protein, no DNA. This sample contains about 400,000 distinct CDR3 sequences. This entry belongs to a study of T cells expressing NK-cell markers. CDR1 MNHNY and CDR2 SVGAGI come from the germline V gene (reference sequence). CDR3 length: 11 residues. Sequencing was carried out using blood T cells: a sorted CD56 or NKG2C T cell subset, CD4+ or CD8+ T cells, or bulk PBMC T cells (not recorded which). The chain employs TRBV6-6 and TRBJ1-1. This TCR was recovered from a woman between 50 and 59 years old in good health. CDR3: CASRGAAEAFF.